These 3 T cell receptor beta chains came from one sample sequenced in a study of regulatory T cells in long-lasting Graves disease. The time point here: newly diagnosed GD, antithyroid drugs for less than 3 months. Following extraction of RNA from PBMCs, that RNA was used to make the TCR library. In building TCR beta libraries, iRepertoire HTBI primers were used together with Arm-PCR of CDR3 regions. Via MiXCR, TCRdb re-called the multiplex PCR reads, giving one row per CDR3 protein. Of hundreds of thousands of distinct CDR3 sequences in the sample, about 16% were seen once. The sample also formed part of further work on T cells in Graves' hyperthyroidism and ophthalmopathy.

Sequenced material: peripheral blood mononuclear cells (PBMCs), taken at new diagnosis, from a patient treated with antithyroid drugs. The receptor source for this set is a woman aged 35 to 59 with Graves disease.

This clonotype has at least ten counts. The rearrangement links TRBV6-5 to TRBJ2-7; D assignment may be TRBD1 or TRBD2 (6 bases each). Germline V lookup: CDR1 MNHEY, CDR2 SVGAGI. The ends were cut back, 4 bases at V and 5 bases at J, with 9 bases in the middle. CDR3 length: 12 residues. In DNA form, the CDR3 reads TGTGCCAGCAGTTGGAGGGGGGACGAGCAGTACTTC. Residues: CASSWRGDEQYF.

This clonotype was recorded many times. This chain connects TRBV2 to TRBJ2-1; 13 bases fit TRBD2. The V gene end was trimmed by 6 bases and the J gene end by 8 bases; junction bases not matched to a gene: 7. Germline CDR1 reads SNHLY; CDR2 reads FYNNEI. This CDR3 has 15 amino acids. The CDR3 sequence is CASRRLAGGGHEQFF. CDR3 nucleotide sequence: TGTGCCAGCAGGAGACTAGCGGGGGGCGGACATGAGCAGTTCTTC.

Points on this clonotype: A read error may be the cause here, since a much bigger clone is one base away. This chain links TRBV5-6 with TRBJ2-7; D not certain. Germline V gene lookup returns CDR1 SGHDT and CDR2 YYEEEE. This CDR3 is built from 14 residues. CDR3 region: CASSFYGLSYERYF. DNA of the CDR3: TGTGCCAGCAGCTTCTACGGCCTCTCCTACGAGCGGTACTTC.